These 3 T cell receptor beta chains came from one sample sequenced in a study of identical twins. TCRdb analysed the 5' RACE reads with MiXCR anew, one entry per CDR3 protein. Among approximately 470,000 distinct CDR3 sequences listed, 13% to 15% were seen once. The sample was also linked to a second study, of yellow fever vaccine responses in identical twins.

Source material: CD4+ T cells sorted from blood. Every receptor here comes from a woman aged 18-29 years in good health.

This clonotype has ten or more counts. V usage is TRBV29-1 and J usage is TRBJ1-1; D ambiguous. V lost 7 bases and J lost 1, with 16 bases in between. The CDR3 sequence is 14 residues long. Germline CDR1 and CDR2: SQVTM and ANQGSEA. CDR3 sequence: CSAKSGRRNTEAFF. The CDR3 coding sequence is TGCAGCGCGAAAAGTGGACGGAGGAACACTGAAGCTTTCTTT.

This clonotype was seen once. V is TRBV30 and J is TRBJ2-5; D is possibly TRBD1 (5 bases). Deletions cut 5 bases from V and 2 bases from J, with 15 bases between. Germline V gene data show CDR1 as GTSNPN and CDR2 as SVGIG (reference sequence). This CDR3 region has 14 residues. The CDR3: CAWSRDSLQETQYF. CDR3 nucleotides: TGTGCCTGGTCCCGTGACAGTTTACAAGAGACCCAGTACTTC.

This clonotype was detected only a few times. V gene TRBV20-1 combines with J gene TRBJ2-5; D unclear. The V end was cut by 6 bases, the J end by 2 bases, with 10 bases between. The CDR3 totals 12 residues. CDR1 is DFQATT, CDR2 SNEGSKA, per germline (reference sequence). The CDR3 coding sequence is TGCAGTGCCTGGACGGTACAAGAGACCCAGTACTTC. It codes for CSAWTVQETQYF.